This TCR beta chain comes out of a study of cytomegalovirus exposure and HLA in healthy donors (dated by TCRdb to 2016 to 2017). With respect to the entire study: In an earlier analysis of roughly 590 of the donors, less than 350 Gb of sequence data and 90 million to 120 million unique TCR beta sequences from about 179 million T cells were reported. Five DR-DQ haplotypes were handled as single units for association and clustering, since linkage in the cohort was strong. Typing coverage differed by locus: A, B, C, DRB1 and DQB1 were typed in roughly 620-630 donors, DQA1 in 522, DPA1 in 600 to 610, and DPB1 in just under 490. Among approximately 370 genotyped donors of the cohort, an average of around 240,000 unique TCR beta nucleotide sequences was sequenced per donor, of which about 19% were non-productive. To predict cytomegalovirus infection status, the study combined high-throughput TCR immunosequencing, statistical association of individual TCRs with disease status, and machine learning. The aim of the study was to test whether cataloging public T cell receptors could identify signatures of past pathogen exposure. The later analysis used no new phenotypic data to find candidate immune exposures, relying instead on TCR beta sequences and their occurrence across donors. In addition to the first cohort of roughly 670 subjects, a separate validation cohort of under 150 different subjects was used. An earlier analysis of around 580 of the donors used high-throughput TCR beta sequencing to judge whether each TCR beta V gene segment behaved as functional or pseudogenic. Both class I and class II loci were covered by HLA typing, at four-digit resolution. A later analysis re-analyzed previously published TCR beta repertoires from about 730 donors and added high-resolution HLA genotyping to study TCR occurrence patterns. A later genetic analysis took genome-wide SNP genotypes for about 55% of the 666 donors and used that subset as a discovery cohort. The genetic ancestry cluster associated with self-reported Caucasian donors included about 84% of the 300 to 450 genotyped donors. The study used immunosequencing to profile the T cell repertoires of approximately 640 subjects and linked those repertoires to cytomegalovirus serostatus. All discovery cohort repertoires had been generated using a single sequencing platform. Donor age, sex, ethnicity and CMV serostatus were compiled together with the repertoire data. About 320 gigabases of sequencing data and tens of millions of unique TCR sequences were included in an early release covering about 620 HLA-typed donors. The research as a whole found: A later analysis associated 15,000 to 20,000 TCR beta sequences with specific HLA alleles at a false discovery rate of 0.05. A group of highly shared sequence variants was considered likely to be a technical artifact of the sequencing pipeline. In a later analysis, HLA-associated TCR beta chains were found to be more clonally expanded and to have lower generation probabilities than equally common non-associated chains. A further reported finding was that TCR beta sequences accurately predicted the HLA-A and HLA-B alleles for most subjects in the first cohort. Immune exposure information for the cohort was limited to CMV serostatus. According to a later analysis, parvovirus B19, influenza, CMV and Epstein-Barr virus appeared linked to several top co-occurrence clusters. A total of around 150 TCR beta chains were listed by the study as associated with cytomegalovirus. Sequencing depth was assumed to be roughly uniform across donors in the presence/absence analyses, though that assumption may not hold. In an earlier analysis of around 600 of the donors, most TCR beta V segments were observed in productive rearrangements about 87% or about 30% of the time, broadly matching IMGT annotations. V-gene and J-gene trimming of TCR beta chains was associated with a missense DCLRE1C variant in a later genetic analysis, and the association was replicated in an independent cohort. Strong co-occurrence of HLA alleles, especially DR and DQ, made assigning TCR associations to individual alleles difficult. Because counts were too low, 15 to 20 rarely observed V segments, including chromosome 9 orphons, were left out of the earlier analysis of 500 to 750 of the donors. According to a later analysis, most CMV-associated TCR beta chains appeared to be HLA-restricted, and the HLA associations seemed to be driven largely by CMV exposure. In a later genetic analysis, fewer N-insertions in productive TCRs were reported among donors in an Asian-associated ancestry cluster than the roughly 700-donor mean. Linkage disequilibrium might explain the correlated functional status among segregating V segments, but an unknown experimental factor could not be ruled out. Because HLA typing was unavailable for some donors at each locus, only the typed subset was used in association tests. In a later analysis, TCR association rates were found to vary across HLA loci, with the most associated TCRs seen for DRB1 alleles and the fewest for HLA-C alleles. Some IMGT-functional V segments, including TRBV6-2 and TRBV6-3, could not be distinguished by the 87-base-pair reads and were therefore excluded. A few of the identified cytomegalovirus-associated TCR beta chains were confirmed in vitro to be specific for cytomegalovirus antigens. In both the original and validation cohorts, the classifier was reported to diagnose cytomegalovirus status with high specificity and sensitivity. It was suggested by the authors that the approach could potentially be generalized to other disease states and immunological phenotypes. While some public TCRs were present in many individuals, most TCR sequences turned up only very rarely across donors. Only TCR beta chains were sequenced in this cohort, and the absence of alpha or paired-chain data limited detectable features.

Library generation was performed with the immunoSEQ multiplex PCR assay. For the multiplex PCR, a mixture combining 60 forward primers for TCR Vbeta segments and 13 reverse primers for TCR Jbeta segments was used. The CDR3 region of rearranged TCR beta genes was amplified from genomic DNA by a multiplex PCR assay. The amplified TCR beta libraries were sequenced on the Illumina HiSeq System as 87-base-pair reads. The paper's data handling went like this. A later analysis tallied roughly 80 million unique TCR beta chains across the 610 or so repertoires, and around 12 million of those chains were shared by two or more donors. Raw reads were error-corrected and collapsed into unique sequences with a nearest-neighbor algorithm that merged closely related sequences to remove PCR and sequencing errors. To assign V, D and J gene segments, CDR3 sequences were aligned to IMGT reference sequences. Each retained sequence needed at least a six-nucleotide match to both a V gene segment and a J gene segment. A rearrangement was called productive if the CDR3 had no stop codons and remained in frame with V and J, and every other rearrangement was called non-productive. Following IMGT convention, CDR3 was defined as the stretch from the second conserved V-encoded cysteine to the conserved J-encoded phenylalanine. The earlier analysis of 587 of the donors excluded sequences that lacked an unambiguous match to a single V gene segment. In an earlier analysis of almost 600 of the donors, a V segment was called functional when productive rearrangements were above 56.7%, and segregating when the standard deviation between donors exceeded 5%. A statistical classification framework was built for diagnosing cytomegalovirus status from the catalog of TCR beta chain sequences. In a later analysis, V and J genes were assigned by comparing TCR nucleotide sequences against IMGT/GENE-DB human TR gene sequences. The TCRdist pipeline was used in a later analysis to assign CDR3 sequences and most-parsimonious VDJ recombination scenarios. In a later analysis, every TCR beta chain was defined by the combination of its CDR3 amino acid sequence and its V-gene family, and reads without a unique V-gene family were dropped. In a later analysis, several hundred highly shared, low-generation-probability nucleotide sequences were removed to address suspected cross-contamination and a sequencing artifact. In a later analysis, a clonal expansion index for each public chain was calculated from normalized within-repertoire ranks of inferred template counts. In a later analysis, generation probabilities were computed using a VDJ recombination model fitted to out-of-frame rearrangements, and the results were checked against IGoR. In a later analysis, hypergeometric tests were used to score TCR-TCR, TCR-HLA and TCR-CMV co-occurrence, with a repertoire-size bias correction applied to TCR pairs. False discovery rates were estimated in a later analysis by permuting HLA or CMV assignments 20 times. In a later analysis, co-occurring TCRs were grouped using DBSCAN, and TCRdist sequence similarity was added for clustering within HLA-allele-positive subsets. Repertoires with fewer than 30,000 or more than 120,000 public chains, plus five repertoires with anomalous nucleotide sharing, were excluded from co-occurrence clustering. The table was pulled from immuneACCESS by TCRdb, which kept in-frame rearrangements only. Such tables lose some clones; where checked, under half of the loss comes from unresolved V genes, and the rest has no known cause. V and J calls plus clone size are reproduced from that table; the DNA served to infer D and trimming. Present in this sample are 200,000 or so clones, 75% to 85% of which were seen just once. Of the sample, 5.5% to 7.5% falls within the top ten clones.

The CDR3, cysteine through phenylalanine, is 15 amino acids long. Just CDR3 DNA is preserved here, 45 bases in frame from base 1. CDR1 LNHDA and CDR2 SQIVND are derived from the germline V gene (reference sequence). Cut back by 7 bases and 0 bases, the V and J ends lie 13 bases apart. The cohort comprised fewer than 750 healthy bone marrow donors. All cohort members were sampled while nominally healthy, although unrecorded immune exposures were likely present. The donor tested CMV seropositive and was one of the 289 seropositive cohort members. A peripheral blood sample was collected from each donor, and TCR beta sequencing was performed on peripheral blood mononuclear cells. Genomic DNA extraction from the blood cell samples was performed with the Qiagen DNeasy Blood Extraction Kit. A note on this clone: This clone's antigen is unknown. Within one base of it there is no much larger clone, and no base qualities were kept. In the same sample, other DNA sequences code for this CDR3.

This receptor was taken from a woman aged 50 to 60 in good health and CMV-seropositive. The chain is assembled from TRBV19 and TRBJ1-5; the D gene is not confidently resolved. Sequenced input: PBMCs. CDR3 sequence: CASIRTGDSNQPQHF. The sequence in DNA is TGTGCCAGTATCAGGACGGGAGATAGCAATCAGCCCCAGCATTTT.